These 13 T cell receptor beta chains were all obtained from the same sample, sequenced in a study of T cell clusters in autoimmune cytopenias. One tube held mixed TRB-A and TRB-B primer pools for touch-down PCR. TCRdb reanalyzed the multiplex PCR reads, giving one entry per CDR3 protein sequence and no DNA. Recorded here are several thousand distinct CDR3 sequences; the top ten clones represent about 3.5%. TRB was amplified from about 250 ng of peripheral blood genomic DNA per sample. The sample was peripheral blood. Receptors originate from a human donor with an autoimmune cytopenia or autoimmune hepatitis (not recorded which).

Measured by frequency, this clonotype is medium-sized. The chain is built from TRBV18 and TRBJ2-5. Per germline, CDR1 KGHSH and CDR2 LQKENI. The CDR3 has 13 residues. This CDR3 is CASSPPSQETQYF. The complete variable domain, with remaining parts taken from reference TRBV18 and TRBJ2-5, reads NAGVMQNPRHLVRRRGQEARLRCSPMKGHSHVYWYRQLPEEGLKFMVYLQKENIIDESGMPKERFSAEFPKEGPSILRIQQVVRGDSAAYFCASSPPSQETQYFGPGTRLLVL.

According to its frequency, this clonotype is medium-sized. V usage is TRBV30 and J usage is TRBJ2-7; TCRdb selects TRBD1, and the lack of DNA leaves this call unchecked. The CDR3 runs 16 residues. The germline V gene has CDR1 GTSNPN and CDR2 SVGIG (reference sequence). The CDR3 sequence: CAWTPPRRGRGGEQYF. The full variable domain, in which reference TRBV30 and TRBJ2-7 provide the parts outside the CDR3, is SQTIHQWPATLVQPVGSPLSLECTVEGTSNPNLYWYRQAAGRGLQLLFYSVGIGQISSEVPQNLSASRPQDRQFILSSKKLLLSDSGFYLCAWTPPRRGRGGEQYFGPGTRLTVT.

The chain carries TRBV5-1 and TRBJ2-7; the TRBD1 assignment by TCRdb is unverifiable without DNA. Germline V CDR1 and CDR2: SGHRS, YFSETQ. This CDR3 spans 16 amino acids. CDR3 sequence: CASSLVGGAWQYEQYF.

V usage is TRBV7-9 and J usage is TRBJ1-1. Germline CDR1 SEHNR, CDR2 FQNEAQ (reference sequence). This CDR3 region has 13 residues. This CDR3 is CASSLVPGPEAFF.

Measured by frequency, this clonotype is medium-sized. This chain connects TRBV30 to TRBJ1-5; the TCRdb D gene call, TRBD1, has no DNA to confirm it. Germline loops: CDR1 GTSNPN, CDR2 SVGIG (reference sequence). This CDR3 has 13 residues. CDR3 loop: CAWSVSGDQPQHF. Full variable domain (outside the CDR3, taken from reference TRBV30 and TRBJ1-5): SQTIHQWPATLVQPVGSPLSLECTVEGTSNPNLYWYRQAAGRGLQLLFYSVGIGQISSEVPQNLSASRPQDRQFILSSKKLLLSDSGFYLCAWSVSGDQPQHFGDGTRLSIL.

The rearrangement links TRBV18 to TRBJ2-5. The CDR3 totals 13 residues. Germline CDR1 is KGHSH and CDR2 is LQKENI. This CDR3 reads CASSPPGSETQYF.

The J gene is TRBJ1-2, the V gene TRBV6-5; TCRdb reports TRBD1, a call that lacks DNA to check it against. This CDR3 has 14 residues. CDR1 and CDR2 (germline): MNHEY, SVGAGI. CDR3 sequence: CASREGQGVHGYTF.

The V and J genes are TRBV6-5 and TRBJ1-6. Germline V gives CDR1 MNHEY, CDR2 SVGAGI. The CDR3 is 15 residues long. CDR3 sequence reads: CASSYSLYGNSPLHF.

Considering frequency, this clonotype is medium-sized. The rearrangement joins TRBV6-2 or TRBV6-3 to TRBJ2-5; as DNA is missing, the TRBD1 call by TCRdb cannot be tested. Per germline, CDR1 MNHEY and CDR2 SVGEGT. CDR3 length: 14 amino acids. CDR3 loop: CASTKGQGAETQYF.

The gene calls are TRBV6-1 and TRBJ2-1; TCRdb proposes TRBD1, but this gene call is untestable without DNA. Germline loops: CDR1 MNHNS, CDR2 SASEGT. The CDR3 contains 13 residues. CDR3 sequence reads: CAIAPGHYNEQFF.

The rearrangement uses TRBV6-2 or TRBV6-3 and TRBJ1-5; lacking DNA, the TRBD1 call made by TCRdb goes unchecked. CDR1 and CDR2 from the germline V gene are MNHEY and SVGEGT. CDR3 length: 14 residues. The CDR3 spells CASSSRGNNQPQHF.

According to its frequency, this clonotype is large. The J gene is TRBJ2-3, the V gene TRBV19; TCRdb proposes TRBD2, but this gene call is untestable without DNA. CDR1 is LNHDA, CDR2 SQIVND, per germline (reference sequence). This CDR3 spans 13 amino acids. The CDR3 loop is CATRKGGTDTQYF.

The chain combines TRBV20-1 with TRBJ1-2; the D call of TRBD1 rests on TCRdb alone, since no DNA is present to check it. The CDR3 is made up of 11 amino acids. Germline V gene data show CDR1 as DFQATT and CDR2 as SNEGSKA (reference sequence). CDR3 residues: CSARSDRGHTF.